The 15 T cell receptor beta chains listed next were all sequenced from one sample in a study of CD8+ T cells in alopecia areata. Combined cutaneous lymph node cells underwent sorting by CD4, CD8alpha, NKG2D, NKG2ACE and additional markers. Extracted RNA was reverse transcribed, and the resulting cDNA served as sequencing template. The repertoire was sequenced with immunoSEQ multiplex PCR; TCRdb's copy has only in-frame clones and lacks some. This sample carries approximately 280,000 clones, none of them present only once. Sequenced material: CD4+ T cells sorted from a lymph node. These receptors were taken from a C3H/HeJ mouse with alopecia areata. The mouse strain carries the MHC haplotype H2-k.

A remark on this clone: Gene names are mouse gene names. With the read ending 4 residues before the CDR3 end, the germline J gene is used to fill in that end. The V gene is TRBV19, the J gene TRBJ2-7; 7 positions match TRBD2. Germline V lookup: CDR1 FNHDT, CDR2 SITEND (reference sequence). V trimming: 4 bases; J trimming: 3 bases; junction bases outside the gene matches: 4. The length of the CDR3 is 13 residues. CDR3 in amino acids: CASSYTGDYEQYF. The part of the CDR3 DNA that was read is TGTGCCAGCAGTTACACTGGGGACTAT. The full variable domain, completed using reference TRBV19 and TRBJ2-7, is GGIITQTPKFLIGQEGQKLTLKCQQNFNHDTMYWYRQDSGKGLRLIYYSITENDLQKGDLSEGYDASREKKSSFSLTVTSAQKNEMAVFLCASSYTGDYEQYFGPGTRLTVL.

Only a few counts were recorded for this clone. Any gene name here is a mouse gene name. The sample contains more than one DNA sequence encoding this CDR3. The DNA read from the CDR3 is TGTGCCAGCAGCCAAGGGGGGGCGGGAGAC. Its translation: CASSQGGAGD. The complete CDR3 protein is CASSQGGAGDTQYF. The chain joins TRBV5 to TRBJ2-5, with TRBD2 as a possible D gene (7 bases). The read ends 4 residues shy of where the CDR3 ends; the end is completed using the germline J gene. Germline V gene lookup returns CDR1 LGHNA and CDR2 YNLKQL (reference sequence). The CDR3 has 14 amino acids.

This clone was counted only a few times. These gene names are mouse names. The read gets to within 3 residues of the CDR3 end, and the germline J gene fills in the rest. The chain uses TRBV13-3 and TRBJ1-6, with TRBD1 matching 9 bases. TRBJ1-6 is noted as an ORF with a role that remains uncertain. Trimming removed 9 bases from V and 6 bases from J; junction bases left unmatched: 4. Germline V gene data show CDR1 as NNHDY and CDR2 as SYVADS. The CDR3 has 13 amino acids. The CDR3 bases that were read are TGTGCCACTCCGGGACAGGGTAATTCGCCC. This translates into CATPGQGNSP. In full, the CDR3 reads CATPGQGNSPLYF.

A remark on this clone: The gene names given are mouse names. The DNA ends 4 residues before the CDR3 does, and the rest of the CDR3 is filled in from the germline J gene. V and J are TRBV1 and TRBJ2-5; 12 nucleotides align to TRBD2. Germline V gene lookup returns CDR1 NSQYPW and CDR2 LRSPGD (reference sequence). CDR3 size: 15 residues. The CDR3 bases that were read are TGCACCTGCAGTGCAGGGGACTGGGGGGTGGAC. This codes for CTCSAGDWGVD. The whole CDR3 reads CTCSAGDWGVDTQYF.

To note about this clone: It may be a read error: a sequence one base away is much more abundant. Mouse names are used for the genes. The observed sequence ends 4 residues before the CDR3 terminus, with the missing tail filled in from the germline J gene. This sample also contains other DNA sequences that code for the same CDR3. V and J are TRBV13-1 and TRBJ2-1, with 10 bases aligning to TRBD2. Germline V gene sequence: CDR1 NSHNY, CDR2 SYGAGN. There are 15 residues in the CDR3. The ends lost 4 bases at V and 1 base at J; junction bases unmatched: 2. CDR3 DNA (partial): TGTGCCAGCAGTCTGGACTGGGGGAACTATGCT. The encoded protein is CASSLDWGNYA. The CDR3 in full is CASSLDWGNYAEQFF.

Points on this clone: Gene names refer to mouse genes. Sequencing ends 4 residues short of the CDR3 end; the germline J gene provides the rest. This chain uses TRBV3 with TRBJ2-5; 9 bases line up with TRBD2. There are 16 residues in the CDR3. Per germline, CDR1 SNHLY and CDR2 FYNGKV (reference sequence). V trimming: 5 bases; J trimming: 0 bases; junction bases outside the gene matches: 6. CDR3 DNA (partial): TGTGCCAGCAGCCGGGAGGGACTGGGTAACCAAGAC. Its translation: CASSREGLGNQD. The full CDR3 protein is CASSREGLGNQDTQYF. Supplemented by reference TRBV3 and TRBJ2-5, the full variable domain reads GPKVLQIPSHQIIDMGQMVTLNCDPVSNHLYFYWYKQILGQQMEFLVNFYNGKVMEKSKLFKDQFSVERPDGSYFTLKIQPTALEDSAVYFCASSREGLGNQDTQYFGPGTRLLVL.

This clone appeared a few times. The genes are named according to mouse. Read data end 4 residues before the CDR3 end; the end is taken from the germline J gene. This chain uses TRBV13-3 with TRBJ1-1; 9 bases line up with TRBD1. V was pared by 7 bases and J by 0 bases, with 4 bases of the junction left unmatched. Germline V gives CDR1 NNHDY, CDR2 SYVADS. The CDR3 contains 14 residues. CDR3 bases read: TGTGCCAGCTCCCGGGACAGGGAGAACACA. Encoded protein: CASSRDRENT. The entire CDR3 protein reads CASSRDRENTEVFF.

This clone has a handful of counts. This clone may be a read error of a much larger clone one base away. The germline and genes are mouse ones. The read ends 4 residues shy of where the CDR3 ends; the end is completed using the germline J gene. The V and J genes are TRBV4 and TRBJ2-2; maybe TRBD1 (6 bases). With 5 bases removed from V and 1 base from J, the gap between germline ends came to 8 bases. Germline-derived CDR1 and CDR2 are LGHDT and YNNKQL (reference sequence). The CDR3 runs 14 residues. The CDR3 reads CASSPDRNTGQLYF. The sequenced part of the CDR3 DNA is TGTGCCAGCAGCCCGGACAGAAACACCGGG.

This clone occurred a few times. Germline and genes: mouse. The CDR3 is cut off 3 residues early in the read; its end comes from the germline J gene. The chain joins TRBV19 to TRBJ1-6; D not certain. TRBJ1-6 is an open reading frame whose function is uncertain. The CDR3 length is 14 residues. Trimming cost V 0 bases and J 4 bases, with 5 bases left between them. Germline CDR1 is FNHDT and CDR2 is SITEND (reference sequence). Partial CDR3 DNA: TGTGCCAGCAGTATAGCCAGTTATAATTCGCCC. Its protein is CASSIASYNSP. The whole CDR3 protein reads CASSIASYNSPLYF.

Comment on this clone: The listed genes are named as in mouse. The read stops 4 residues short of the end of the CDR3; the missing end is completed from the germline J gene. The chain carries TRBV13-1 and TRBJ1-1; D is uncertain. The V end lost 3 bases, the J end lost 1 base, and 4 bases lay between the germline ends. Germline CDR1 NSHNY, CDR2 SYGAGN. The CDR3 is 12 amino acids. CDR3 bases read: TGTGCCAGCAGTGGTCTAAACACA. It yields the protein CASSGLNT. The entire CDR3 reads CASSGLNTEVFF.

This clone was found a few times. The germline and genes are mouse ones. The CDR3 end lies 4 residues beyond the end of the read and is filled in from the germline J gene. This chain joins TRBV13-1 and TRBJ2-1; D perhaps matches TRBD1 (6 bases). CDR3 length equals 14 residues. CDR1 is NSHNY and CDR2 is SYGAGN in the germline V gene. Trimming shortened V by 3 bases and J by 3 bases, and 10 bases separated the two germline ends. The CDR3 DNA, read in part, is TGTGCCAGCAGTGTCGGGACAACCTATGCT. As protein: CASSVGTTYA. The complete CDR3 sequence is CASSVGTTYAEQFF.

This clone was observed a handful of times. This may be a read error, as it is one base from a much larger clone. Germline and genes: mouse. The read ends 4 residues before the CDR3 terminus; that terminus is restored from the germline J gene. This sequence joins TRBV13-3 and TRBJ1-1, with D possibly matching TRBD1 (6 bases). The V end was cut by 4 bases, the J end by 0 bases, with 10 bases between. Germline lookup yields CDR1 NNHDY and CDR2 SYVADS. The CDR3 spans 14 residues. CDR3 DNA, as far as it was read: TGTGCCAGCAGTATGGGGACAACAAACACA. Amino acids: CASSMGTTNT. The whole CDR3 region reads CASSMGTTNTEVFF.

This clone came up a few times. Gene names denote mouse genes. Sequencing ends 4 residues short of the CDR3 end; the germline J gene provides the rest. This chain connects TRBV17 to TRBJ2-1, with a weak D call TRBD2 (6 bases). There are 11 residues in the CDR3. Germline CDR1 MNHDT, CDR2 YYDKIL. This CDR3 is CASGGWAEQFF. Incomplete CDR3 DNA: TGTGCTAGTGGGGGTTGGGCT.

This clone occurred a few times. Gene labels here are mouse ones. The read comes to an end 4 residues before the CDR3 does, leaving the germline J gene to fill in the end. This rearrangement joins TRBV5 to TRBJ1-2; maybe TRBD1 (5 bases). The CDR3 has 13 amino acids. Germline V gene data show CDR1 as LGHNA and CDR2 as YNLKQL (reference sequence). CDR3 region: CASSQEPGLDYTF. The DNA read from the CDR3 is TGTGCCAGCAGCCAAGAGCCGGGACTC.

This clone was detected a few times. The genes are named according to mouse. From the germline J gene comes the end of the CDR3, since the read stops 4 residues before it. This chain joins TRBV14 and TRBJ2-5, with a weak D call TRBD1 (5 bases). Germline-derived CDR1 and CDR2 are SGHDT and FRDEAV. This CDR3 is 12 amino acids long. The CDR3 spells CASSPGRDTQYF. Partial CDR3 DNA: TGTGCCAGCAGCCCAGGGAGGGAC.